The 6 T cell receptor beta chains reported below all come from one sample, sequenced in a study of blood T cell repertoires in COVID-19. Profiled with immunoSEQ multiplex PCR; TCRdb holds only in-frame clones, not every one. The data show about 200,000 clones, with approximately 84% seen just once and 6.9% held by the top ten. Sequenced sample: peripheral blood. These receptors were collected from a human donor with acute or convalescent COVID-19. The donor label of this sample is uncertain.

This clone was picked up a small number of times. This sequence joins TRBV27 and TRBJ1-1, with 8 bases that match TRBD1. V shed 2 bases, J shed 2 bases, and the junction held 7 bases outside the gene matches. This CDR3 region has 16 residues. The V gene's germline CDR1 is MNHEY and CDR2 SMNVEV (reference sequence). The CDR3 region has the DNA TGTGCCAGCAGTTTAAATGGCAGGGGGCGTAACACTGAAGCTTTCTTT. Its protein product is CASSLNGRGRNTEAFF.

J is TRBJ1-6 and V is TRBV27, with 9 bases identical to TRBD1. V lost 6 bases, J lost 9 bases, and 12 bases stayed unmatched. The CDR3 has 16 amino acids. Germline loops: CDR1 MNHEY, CDR2 SMNVEV (reference sequence). CDR3 in DNA: TGTGCCAGCAGGTATCACCGGGACAGGGAAGGTTCACCCCTCCACTTT. Translated: CASRYHRDREGSPLHF.

This CDR3 is CASNPLVGSYNEQFF. Written as DNA, the CDR3 is TGTGCCAGCAATCCCCTAGTGGGCTCCTACAATGAGCAGTTCTTC. V usage is TRBV2 and J usage is TRBJ2-1; D not certain. The ends were cut back, 7 bases at V and 0 bases at J, with 13 bases in the middle. The CDR3 consists of 15 residues. CDR1 and CDR2 from the germline V gene are SNHLY and FYNNEI.

The V gene is TRBV5-4, the J gene TRBJ2-7; TRBD1 agrees at 7 bases. Unmatched junction bases numbered 11, after V lost 4 bases and J lost 7 bases. Germline CDR1 and CDR2: SGHNT and YYREEE (reference sequence). This CDR3 is built from 14 residues. CDR3 sequence reads: CASSREAGGREQYF. CDR3 sequence (DNA): TGTGCCAGCAGCCGAGAGGCAGGGGGAAGGGAGCAGTACTTC.

This clone came up once. Within the sample, other DNA sequences also encode this same CDR3. The chain carries TRBV29-1 and TRBJ1-1, with TRBD1 identical over 9 bases. J lost 0 bases, V lost 6 bases, and 2 bases had no gene match. There are 13 residues in the CDR3. Germline CDR1 SQVTM, CDR2 ANQGSEA. The CDR3 loop is CSVWTGVNTEAFF. For the CDR3, the DNA is TGCAGCGTCTGGACAGGGGTGAACACTGAAGCTTTCTTT. The whole variable domain, filled in from reference TRBV29-1 and TRBJ1-1, reads SAVISQKPSRDICQRGTSLTIQCQVDSQVTMMFWYRQQPGQSLTLIATANQGSEATYESGFVIDKFPISRPNLTFSTLTVSNMSPEDSSIYLCSVWTGVNTEAFFGQGTRLTVV.

The chain links TRBV2 to TRBJ1-4; the D is unclear. CDR3 length: 13 amino acids. Germline V gene data show CDR1 as SNHLY and CDR2 as FYNNEI. V was shortened by 5 bases and J by 8 bases, with 12 bases between the two germline ends. CDR3 amino acids: CASSMSPREKLFF. In DNA form, the CDR3 reads TGTGCCAGCAGTATGTCACCGCGGGAAAAACTGTTTTTT.